The next 23 T cell receptor beta chains were all read from a single sample in a study of blood T cell repertoires in COVID-19. The repertoire was sequenced with immunoSEQ multiplex PCR; TCRdb's copy has only in-frame clones and lacks some. The sample holds 85,000 to 130,000 clones, about four fifths seen once. What was sequenced was peripheral blood. All receptors come from a man between 60 and 75 years old with acute or convalescent COVID-19.

The rearrangement uses TRBV6-5 and TRBJ2-1; 8 nucleotides match TRBD1. Germline lookup yields CDR1 MNHEY and CDR2 SVGAGI. The CDR3 has 15 amino acids. J was trimmed by 9 bases and V by 7 bases; bases with no gene match: 14. The CDR3 DNA reads TGTGCCAGCAACCAACCCCAGGGGGCGCAGGGTGAGCAGTTCTTC. It encodes CASNQPQGAQGEQFF.

The chain links TRBV27 to TRBJ1-2; D is possibly TRBD1 (6 bases). Trimming stripped 3 bases from V and 4 bases from J, with 9 bases between. Germline-derived CDR1 and CDR2 are MNHEY and SMNVEV (reference sequence). The CDR3 totals 13 residues. The CDR3 bases are TGTGCCAGCAGTTTTTTGGACAGCTATGGCTACACCTTC. It specifies CASSFLDSYGYTF.

The rearrangement uses TRBV7-3 and TRBJ2-2, with a possible D match to TRBD2 (5 bases). Germline-derived CDR1 and CDR2 are SGHTA and FQGTGA. Trimming took off 3 bases at V and 5 bases at J, with 16 bases between the two ends. The CDR3 contains 16 residues. CDR3 bases: TGTGCCAGCAGCTTGGAAGGGCCTTCGGGGACCGGGGAGCTGTTTTTT. Amino acids: CASSLEGPSGTGELFF.

The chain is built from TRBV9 and TRBJ2-2; no clear D. CDR3 length: 13 residues. CDR1 is SGDLS, CDR2 YYNGEE, per germline. V was pared by 0 bases and J by 7 bases, with 7 bases between. This CDR3 is CASSVGRVGELFF. The DNA of the CDR3 is TGTGCCAGCAGCGTAGGACGGGTCGGGGAGCTGTTTTTT.

This sequence joins TRBV24-1 and TRBJ1-2; D is uncertain. The CDR3 extends over 13 amino acids. Trimming pared 5 bases from V and 0 bases from J, leaving 6 bases between. Germline V lookup: CDR1 KGHDR, CDR2 SFDVKD. CDR3 sequence (DNA): TGTGCCACCAGTGCGGGGACTAACTATGGCTACACCTTC. Protein sequence: CATSAGTNYGYTF.

The chain employs TRBV5-6 and TRBJ1-2, with TRBD1 identical over 8 bases. CDR1 is SGHDT, CDR2 YYEEEE, per germline. The CDR3 covers 16 residues. Trimming removed 1 base from V and 7 bases from J; junction bases left unmatched: 12. Written as DNA, the CDR3 is TGTGCCAGCAGCTTGCTTCCCGGACAGGGAGGTGGTGGCTACACCTTC. Residues: CASSLLPGQGGGGYTF.

This clone has more than one count but fewer than ten. The chain links TRBV5-1 to TRBJ2-7; tentative D call: TRBD1 (5 bases). Germline assignment: CDR1 SGHRS and CDR2 YFSETQ. The CDR3 consists of 13 residues. Trimming took off 4 bases at V and 4 bases at J, with 12 bases between the two ends. CDR3 loop: CASSNTQGYEQYF. CDR3 nucleotide sequence: TGCGCCAGCAGCAACACGCAGGGATACGAGCAGTACTTC.

The rearrangement links TRBV19 to TRBJ2-5, with 7 bases identical to TRBD2. Germline loops: CDR1 LNHDA, CDR2 SQIVND (reference sequence). V lost 3 bases to trimming and J lost 4 bases; unmatched junction nucleotides: 8. The CDR3 runs to 15 residues. The CDR3 region is CASSIVRGRGETQYF. In DNA form, the CDR3 reads TGTGCCAGTAGTATCGTGCGGGGGAGAGGAGAGACCCAGTACTTC.

V gene TRBV5-1 combines with J gene TRBJ1-1, with TRBD1 as a possible D gene (6 bases). In germline, CDR1 is SGHRS, CDR2 YFSETQ. V lost 4 bases and J lost 5, with 12 bases in between. This CDR3 is built from 13 residues. CDR3 residues: CASSPGVRTEAFF. In DNA, the CDR3 is TGCGCCAGCAGCCCAGGGGTTCGAACTGAAGCTTTCTTT.

This sequence joins TRBV4-1 and TRBJ2-3, with TRBD2 matching over 8 bases. V lost 3 bases to trimming and J lost 5 bases; unmatched junction nucleotides: 7. Germline lookup yields CDR1 MGHRA and CDR2 YSYEKL. This CDR3 is 15 amino acids long. The CDR3 sequence: CASSHTGGHGDTQYF. The CDR3 nucleotides read TGCGCCAGCAGCCACACGGGGGGGCATGGAGATACGCAGTATTTT.

V gene TRBV30 combines with J gene TRBJ1-1, with 8 bases identical to TRBD1. Germline V lookup: CDR1 GTSNPN, CDR2 SVGIG (reference sequence). Germline trimming cut 1 base from V and 9 bases from J; bases unmatched to any gene: 4. CDR3 length: 12 amino acids. CDR3 DNA sequence: TGTGCCTGGAGTGGACAGGGGTTCAAAGCTTTCTTT. This translates into CAWSGQGFKAFF.

The chain recombines TRBV5-1 with TRBJ2-1, with 12 bases that match TRBD2. The CDR3 runs to 19 residues. Germline V gene sequence: CDR1 SGHRS, CDR2 YFSETQ. V was pared by 2 bases and J by 1 base, with 10 bases of the junction left unmatched. The CDR3 DNA is TGCGCCAGCAGCTTCCCGGCTAGCGGGAGGGTAGGGTCCTACAATGAGCAGTTCTTC. This encodes CASSFPASGRVGSYNEQFF. Full variable domain (rest looked up from reference TRBV5-1 and TRBJ2-1): KAGVTQTPRYLIKTRGQQVTLSCSPISGHRSVSWYQQTPGQGLQFLFEYFSETQRNKGNFPGRFSGRQFSNSRSEMNVSTLELGDSALYLCASSFPASGRVGSYNEQFFGPGTRLTVL.

This chain connects TRBV2 to TRBJ2-5; 8 positions match TRBD1. The V segment lost 3 bases and the J segment 3 bases; nucleotides outside the gene matches: 0. Looked up from germline, CDR1 is SNHLY and CDR2 is FYNNEI. The CDR3 loop spans 13 amino acids. In DNA, the CDR3 is TGTGCCAGCAGTGAGGGACAGGAAGAGACCCAGTACTTC. Its translation is CASSEGQEETQYF. Together with reference TRBV2 and TRBJ2-5, the CDR3 gives the full variable domain: EPEVTQTPSHQVTQMGQEVILRCVPISNHLYFYWYRQILGQKVEFLVSFYNNEISEKSEIFDDQFSVERPDGSNFTLKIRSTKLEDSAMYFCASSEGQEETQYFGPGTRLLVL.

The CDR3 DNA follows: TGTGCCAGCAGACCGACAGGGACGAAATACAATGAGCAGTTCTTC. It yields the protein CASRPTGTKYNEQFF. The chain employs TRBV5-5 and TRBJ2-1; 7 nucleotides line up with TRBD1. Germline V gene data show CDR1 as SGHKS and CDR2 as YYEKEE (reference sequence). This CDR3 is built from 15 residues. Trimming cost V 5 bases and J 4 bases; bases outside gene matches: 9.

The rearrangement joins TRBV3-1 (or the pseudogene TRBV3-2) to TRBJ1-2; a weak D match, TRBD1 (6 bases). The CDR3 length is 20 residues. Germline CDR1 is LGHDT and CDR2 is YNNKEL (reference sequence). The V end was cut by 0 bases, the J end by 2 bases, with 25 bases between. The CDR3 DNA is TGTGCCAGCAGCCAAGAACCTGGGCCTCTGGACAAGGGGGTGAACTATGGCTACACCTTC. This sequence encodes CASSQEPGPLDKGVNYGYTF.

The chain has TRBV3-1 (or the pseudogene TRBV3-2) and TRBJ2-4; D perhaps matches TRBD2 (6 bases). V shed 1 base and J shed 0 bases, with 13 bases lying between them. Germline assignment: CDR1 LGHDT and CDR2 YNNKEL (reference sequence). CDR3 length equals 17 residues. As DNA, the CDR3 is TGTGCCAGCAGCCAAGGGGTATGGGGGGTAGCCAAAAACATTCAGTACTTC. Residues: CASSQGVWGVAKNIQYF.

This chain links TRBV6-2 or TRBV6-3 with TRBJ1-1, with 7 bases lining up with TRBD1. CDR3 length: 15 amino acids. V lost 5 bases, J lost 6 bases, and 12 bases stayed unmatched. In germline, CDR1 is MNHEY, CDR2 SVGEGT. This CDR3 reads CASSSVGQIVPEAFF. CDR3 DNA sequence: TGTGCCAGCAGTAGCGTGGGACAGATAGTACCTGAAGCTTTCTTT.

With regard to this clone: Because the CDR3's place on the DNA is in doubt, the DNA is left out and the CDR3 is given as listed by TCRdb. CDR3 region: CASSYVGPEEEQYF. This chain joins TRBV6-5 and TRBJ2-7; TRBD2, the table's D call, was not compared with the DNA. Both ends counted, the CDR3 spans 14 residues. The germline CDR1 and CDR2 sequences are MNHEY and SVGAGI.

The V gene is TRBV6-1, the J gene TRBJ1-4; D gene uncertain. V dropped 2 bases and J dropped 3 bases, with 10 bases sitting between them. The CDR3 sequence is 15 residues long. CDR1 and CDR2 from the germline V gene are MNHNS and SASEGT. The CDR3, as DNA: TGTGCCAGCAGTGAACCGGGGTTGGCTAATGAAAAACTGTTTTTT. Translation: CASSEPGLANEKLFF.

The chain recombines TRBV6-6 with TRBJ1-3, with D hard to call. Trimming took off 6 bases at V and 0 bases at J, with 9 bases between the two ends. The CDR3 covers 14 residues. Per the germline V gene, CDR1 is MNHNY and CDR2 is SVGAGI (reference sequence). The CDR3, as DNA: TGTGCCAGCAGCTCCCTAGGCTCTGGAAACACCATATATTTT. Its translation: CASSSLGSGNTIYF.

This chain uses TRBV6-5 with TRBJ2-1, with 7 bases fitting TRBD2. Germline V CDR1 and CDR2: MNHEY, SVGAGI. The J segment lost 2 bases and the V segment lost 4 bases, leaving 8 bases of the junction unmatched. The CDR3 spans 16 residues. CDR3 protein: CASSSHSGWPYNEQFF. Here the CDR3 DNA reads TGTGCCAGCAGTTCCCATAGCGGGTGGCCCTACAATGAGCAGTTCTTC.

This rearrangement joins TRBV27 to TRBJ2-3, with 8 nucleotides matching TRBD2. CDR1 and CDR2 from the germline V gene are MNHEY and SMNVEV (reference sequence). This CDR3 has 20 amino acids. V shed 1 base, J shed 5 bases, and the junction held 20 bases outside the gene matches. The CDR3 nucleotides read TGTGCCAGCAGTTTATTCACACTCCGCCAGCGGGGGTCCCCAGTAGATACGCAGTATTTT. Protein product: CASSLFTLRQRGSPVDTQYF.

The rearrangement uses TRBV18 and TRBJ1-2; possible D gene TRBD1, 6 bases. The V end lost 6 bases, the J end lost 4 bases, and 18 bases lay between the germline ends. CDR3 length equals 15 residues. Germline V gene lookup returns CDR1 KGHSH and CDR2 LQKENI. CDR3 DNA: TGTGCCAGCTCCCTAGACAGGCACCAACTCTATGGCTACACCTTC. This translates into CASSLDRHQLYGYTF. The full variable domain, rest sourced from reference TRBV18 and TRBJ1-2, is NAGVMQNPRHLVRRRGQEARLRCSPMKGHSHVYWYRQLPEEGLKFMVYLQKENIIDESGMPKERFSAEFPKEGPSILRIQQVVRGDSAAYFCASSLDRHQLYGYTFGSGTRLTVV.